A single sample is the source of the 17 T cell receptor beta chains below, sequenced in a study of blood T cell repertoires in COVID-19. The data were produced by immunoSEQ multiplex PCR, yet TCRdb's version contains in-frame clones alone and is incomplete. The data show 200,000 to 250,000 clones, under 90% seen once. Sequencing was performed on peripheral blood. Receptors originate from an elderly woman with active or convalescent COVID-19.

V usage is TRBV7-2 and J usage is TRBJ1-1; D is possibly TRBD1 (5 bases). Trimming took off 2 bases at V and 2 bases at J, with 15 bases between the two ends. CDR1 is SGHTA and CDR2 is FQGNSA in the germline V gene. This CDR3 has 16 residues. The CDR3 DNA sequence: TGTGCCAGCAGCTTATCGGAACAGGTTCGAAACACTGAAGCTTTCTTT. This sequence encodes CASSLSEQVRNTEAFF.

The J gene is TRBJ1-5, the V gene TRBV6-2 or TRBV6-3; 7 bases map to TRBD1. CDR3 length: 15 residues. CDR1 and CDR2 from the germline V gene are MNHEY and SVGEGT. After removal of 6 bases from V and 3 bases from J, the junction contained 8 bases not matched to a gene. CDR3 coding DNA: TGTGCCAGCAGCCCTACAGGGGTAAACAATCAGCCCCAGCATTTT. Translation gives CASSPTGVNNQPQHF.

This clone was picked up one time. The chain combines TRBV3-1 (or the pseudogene TRBV3-2) with TRBJ2-5; 12 nucleotides agree with TRBD1. The germline V gene has CDR1 LGHDT and CDR2 YNNKEL (reference sequence). With V trimmed by 8 bases and J by 4 bases, 2 bases remained unmatched. CDR3 length equals 13 residues. This CDR3 is CASRDRGRETQYF. The CDR3 DNA is TGTGCCAGCCGGGACAGGGGGCGAGAGACCCAGTACTTC.

The chain recombines TRBV5-4 with TRBJ2-1, with 7 bases lining up with TRBD1. V lost 4 bases to trimming and J lost 1 base; unmatched junction nucleotides: 5. Germline-derived CDR1 and CDR2 are SGHNT and YYREEE (reference sequence). The CDR3 has 15 residues. The CDR3 sequence: CASSPDRASYNEQFF. Here the CDR3 DNA reads TGTGCCAGCAGCCCAGACAGGGCGTCCTACAATGAGCAGTTCTTC.

This clone was counted a few times. The chain uses TRBV15 and TRBJ1-5; D unresolved. Trimming took off 0 bases at V and 3 bases at J, with 12 bases between the two ends. The CDR3 consists of 16 residues. Germline-derived CDR1 and CDR2 are LNHNV and YYDKDF (reference sequence). CDR3 protein: CATSRDRIGLNQPQHF. The CDR3 bases are TGTGCCACCAGCAGAGATCGAATTGGCCTCAATCAGCCCCAGCATTTT.

This clone was observed a single time. The rearrangement joins TRBV6-2 or TRBV6-3 to TRBJ2-1; D unresolved. CDR1 is MNHEY, CDR2 SVGEGT, per germline. V lost 5 bases and J lost 1, with 12 bases in between. CDR3 length: 15 residues. Here the CDR3 reads CASSIRVESYNEQFF. CDR3 nucleotide sequence: TGTGCCAGCAGTATTCGGGTGGAATCCTACAATGAGCAGTTCTTC.

The rearrangement uses TRBV6-1 and TRBJ1-1; 7 bases align to TRBD1. The CDR3 spans 17 residues. V lost 1 base, J lost 0 bases, and 8 bases stayed unmatched. CDR1 and CDR2 from the germline V gene are MNHNS and SASEGT. The CDR3, as DNA: TGTGCCAGCAGTGAAGTCGCGGCAGGGGGTATGAACACTGAAGCTTTCTTT. It specifies CASSEVAAGGMNTEAFF.

The chain is built from TRBV6-6 and TRBJ2-1, with D possibly matching TRBD2 (6 bases). This CDR3 is 16 amino acids long. Germline V gene lookup returns CDR1 MNHNY and CDR2 SVGAGI (reference sequence). With 2 bases removed from V and 4 bases from J, the gap between germline ends came to 15 bases. The CDR3: CASSYGVGLGYNEQFF. CDR3 DNA sequence: TGTGCCAGCAGTTACGGGGTGGGACTCGGTTACAATGAGCAGTTCTTC.

This clone was seen more than once but under ten times. The chain links TRBV20-1 to TRBJ2-7; D is unclear. Trimming took 3 bases from V and 3 from J, leaving 6 bases between them. CDR1 and CDR2 from the germline V gene are DFQATT and SNEGSKA (reference sequence). This CDR3 is built from 11 residues. CDR3 in amino acids: CSARPGYEQYF. CDR3 DNA sequence: TGCAGTGCTAGGCCGGGCTACGAGCAGTACTTC.

The chain uses TRBV11-2 and TRBJ2-5; 7 bases are a match to TRBD1. The CDR3 has 14 amino acids. CDR1 and CDR2 (germline): SGHAT, FQNNGV. J lost 3 bases, V lost 3 bases, and 4 bases had no gene match. The CDR3 region has the DNA TGTGCCAGCAGCTTTTCAACAGGGGAAGAGACCCAGTACTTC. Protein sequence: CASSFSTGEETQYF.

This sequence joins TRBV5-1 and TRBJ2-7; a possible D gene is TRBD2 (5 bases). The CDR3 loop spans 15 amino acids. Germline CDR1 is SGHRS and CDR2 is YFSETQ. V shed 0 bases and J shed 1 base, with 11 bases lying between them. The CDR3 DNA sequence: TGCGCCAGCAGCTTGGCCCCCGGGATTTCCTACGAGCAGTACTTC. Translating gives CASSLAPGISYEQYF.

This sequence joins TRBV2 and TRBJ2-3; D gene unclear. Germline V gene sequence: CDR1 SNHLY, CDR2 FYNNEI. The CDR3 runs to 12 residues. V gave up 6 bases and J gave up 2 bases, with 6 bases separating them. CDR3 in amino acids: CASSENTDTQYF. In DNA, the CDR3 is TGTGCCAGCAGCGAGAACACAGATACGCAGTATTTT.

The chain combines TRBV28 with TRBJ2-1; 9 nucleotides align to TRBD1. Germline CDR1 is MDHEN and CDR2 is SYDVKM. V shed 7 bases, J shed 10 bases, and the junction held 11 bases outside the gene matches. The CDR3 totals 14 residues. CDR3 nucleotides: TGTGCCAGCAAAAGGGGGACAGGGTTCGGGGAGCAGTTCTTC. Protein: CASKRGTGFGEQFF.

The chain couples TRBV29-1 to TRBJ1-1, with D unresolved. The CDR3 runs 10 residues. Trimming removed 4 bases at V and 9 bases at J, with 9 bases between. Germline V gene sequence: CDR1 SQVTM, CDR2 ANQGSEA. CDR3 sequence: CSVGPIKAFF. CDR3 nucleotides: TGCAGCGTTGGGCCCATTAAAGCTTTCTTT.

CDR3 nucleotide sequence: TGTGCCAGCAGTGAAGTTGGCGGGCTCGGTGGCTACACCTTC. Protein sequence: CASSEVGGLGGYTF. The J gene is TRBJ1-2, the V gene TRBV6-1; D gene ambiguous. Germline CDR1 MNHNS, CDR2 SASEGT. The length of the CDR3 is 14 residues. Trimming shortened V by 1 base and J by 7 bases, and 13 bases separated the two germline ends.

The V and J genes are TRBV2 and TRBJ2-5; 7 positions agree with TRBD1. CDR1 is SNHLY and CDR2 is FYNNEI in the germline V gene. The junction had 9 bases not matched to a gene; V was cut back by 1 base and J by 4 bases. The CDR3 consists of 16 residues. This CDR3 is CASSEGAGGTLETQYF. The CDR3 nucleotides are TGTGCCAGCAGTGAAGGTGCAGGGGGTACCCTAGAGACCCAGTACTTC.

The chain is built from TRBV6-5 and TRBJ1-2; D not certain. Germline V gives CDR1 MNHEY, CDR2 SVGAGI. This CDR3 contains 14 residues. Trimming removed 0 bases from V and 6 bases from J, with 11 bases in between. The CDR3 loop is CASSYSAGRDGYTF. DNA for the CDR3: TGTGCCAGCAGTTACTCGGCCGGGAGGGATGGCTACACCTTC.